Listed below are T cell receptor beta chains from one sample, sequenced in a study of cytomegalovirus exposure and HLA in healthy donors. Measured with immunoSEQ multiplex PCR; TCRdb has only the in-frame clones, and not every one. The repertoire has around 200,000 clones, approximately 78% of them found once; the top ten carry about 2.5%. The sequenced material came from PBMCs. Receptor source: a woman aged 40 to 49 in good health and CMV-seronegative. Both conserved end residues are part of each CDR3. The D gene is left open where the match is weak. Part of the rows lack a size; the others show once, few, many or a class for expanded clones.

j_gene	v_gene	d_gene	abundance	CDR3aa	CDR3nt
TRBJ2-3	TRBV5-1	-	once	CATSPQGTDTQYF	TGCGCCACCTCCCCACAGGGCACAGATACGCAGTATTTT
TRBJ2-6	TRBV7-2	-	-	CASSARLGSGANVLTF	TGTGCCAGCAGCGCTCGACTGGGCTCTGGGGCCAACGTCCTGACTTTC
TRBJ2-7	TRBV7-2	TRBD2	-	CASSLLAGTYEQYF	TGTGCCAGCAGCTTACTAGCGGGTACATACGAGCAGTACTTC
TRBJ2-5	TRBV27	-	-	CASQPTDHTETQYF	TGTGCCAGCCAGCCGACAGACCATACAGAGACCCAGTACTTC
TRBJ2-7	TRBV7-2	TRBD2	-	CASSVGLAGAYEQYF	TGTGCCAGCAGCGTAGGACTAGCGGGAGCCTACGAGCAGTACTTC
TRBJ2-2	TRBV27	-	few	CASSFWGVDDGELFF	TGTGCCAGCAGTTTCTGGGGCGTTGATGACGGGGAGCTGTTTTTT
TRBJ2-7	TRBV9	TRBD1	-	CASSVAVDGQGIYEQYF	TGTGCCAGCAGCGTAGCGGTTGATGGACAGGGCATCTACGAGCAGTACTTC
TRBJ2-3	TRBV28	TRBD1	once	CASSSGGAGDTQYF	TGTGCCAGCAGTTCAGGGGGCGCGGGAGATACGCAGTATTTT
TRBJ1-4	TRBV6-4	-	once	CASSPRGTEAGPRGNEKLFF	TGTGCCAGCAGCCCCCGTGGAACCGAGGCCGGGCCCAGGGGTAATGAAAAACTGTTTTTT
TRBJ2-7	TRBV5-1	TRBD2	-	CASASGRAHEQYF	TGCGCCAGCGCTAGCGGGAGGGCCCACGAGCAGTACTTC
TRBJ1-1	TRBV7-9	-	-	CVSLRYRTEAFF	TGTGTCTCCCTGCGGTACCGAACTGAAGCTTTCTTT
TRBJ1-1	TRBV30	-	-	CAWIRGGGTDTEAFF	TGTGCCTGGATTCGTGGGGGGGGAACCGACACTGAAGCTTTCTTT
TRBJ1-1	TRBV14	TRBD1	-	CASSHQGQGNTEAFF	TGTGCCAGCAGCCACCAAGGACAGGGGAACACTGAAGCTTTCTTT
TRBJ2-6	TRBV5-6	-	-	CASSRASSGANVLTF	TGTGCCAGCAGCCGTGCTAGTAGCGGGGCCAACGTCCTGACTTTC
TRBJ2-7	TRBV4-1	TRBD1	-	CASSQVPGQAAYEQYF	TGCGCCAGCAGCCAAGTCCCGGGACAGGCCGCCTACGAGCAGTACTTC
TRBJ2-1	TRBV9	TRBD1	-	CASSNPSGTGIYNEQFF	TGTGCCAGCAGCAATCCCTCCGGGACAGGGATCTACAATGAGCAGTTCTTC
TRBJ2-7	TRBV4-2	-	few	CASSASTGQNPFEQYF	TGTGCCAGCAGCGCTTCCACAGGGCAGAACCCTTTCGAGCAGTACTTC
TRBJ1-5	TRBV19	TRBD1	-	CASSETGGNQPQHF	TGTGCCAGTAGCGAGACAGGGGGTAATCAGCCCCAGCATTTT
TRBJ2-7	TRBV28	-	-	CASSPYRDAYEQYF	TGTGCCAGCAGCCCCTACAGGGACGCCTACGAGCAGTACTTC
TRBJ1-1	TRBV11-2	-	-	CASSLSPVGGTEAFF	TGTGCCAGCAGCTTGTCACCCGTCGGGGGCACTGAAGCTTTCTTT